This T cell receptor (beta chain) was recorded in a study of post-analysis software for immune sequencing data. Remarks on this clonotype: The antigen is undetermined.

Overall study results and limits: The five TRBV segments detected at higher frequency in patients than in controls included TRBV5-6, TRBV5-1 and TRBV20-1. F measure showed strong co-clustering of same-batch samples.

Germline loops: CDR1 MDHEN, CDR2 SYDVKM. Trimming shortened V by 5 bases and J by 5 bases, and 12 bases separated the two germline ends. This CDR3 is 13 amino acids long. The TCR beta cDNA libraries contained unique molecular identifiers. TCRdb redid the calling of the PCR reads with MiXCR, one entry per CDR3 protein. This table holds hundreds of thousands of distinct CDR3 sequences, about 40% found once. Sequencing used blood. This TCR came from a girl aged 5-17 years with multiple sclerosis. This chain connects TRBV28 to TRBJ1-1, with a weak D call TRBD1 (5 bases). The CDR3 region is CASSIPGGTEAFF. DNA for the CDR3: TGTGCCAGCAGTATCCCTGGGGGGACTGAAGCTTTCTTT. Combining the CDR3 with reference TRBV28 and TRBJ1-1 gives the whole variable domain DVKVTQSSRYLVKRTGEKVFLECVQDMDHENMFWYRQDPGLGLRLIYFSYDVKMKEKGDIPEGYSVSREKKERFSLILESASTNQTSMYLCASSIPGGTEAFFGQGTRLTVV.